This TCR beta chain is from a study of blood T cell repertoires in COVID-19. Study in general: The United States, Italy and Spain supplied acute and convalescent COVID-19 samples.

The CDR3 sequence is 16 residues long. Per the germline V gene, CDR1 is MGHDK and CDR2 is SYGVNS. J gave up 5 bases and V 2 bases, and 9 bases lay outside the gene matches. Original handling: By means of reference gene primer amplification, nucleated cell counts were estimated. Only in-frame clones appear in the TCRdb table, and some are missing; sequencing was by immunoSEQ multiplex PCR. V and J calls and clone size are given by that table; D and trimming were obtained from the DNA. The sample consists of 200,000 to 250,000 clones, roughly 82% of them appearing once. The sequenced sample consisted of peripheral blood. The genes are TRBV25-1 and TRBJ2-1; 7 bases fit TRBD2. This receptor was identified in a man aged 45-60 years with active or convalescent COVID-19. As DNA, the CDR3 is TGTGCCAGCAGTGAAGAACAAGCGGGGAAAAACAATGAGCAGTTCTTC. The encoded protein is CASSEEQAGKNNEQFF.